This TCR beta chain emerged from a study of blood T cell repertoires in COVID-19. About the study: Acute and convalescent COVID-19 specimens originated in the United States, Italy and Spain. PBMCs, B-cell-depleted T cells, or T cells were the source of the cDNA or gDNA that made up the material.

As originally analysed: Reference gene primers were amplified, and this amplification served to estimate nucleated cell counts. The assay was immunoSEQ multiplex PCR, and TCRdb's table has in-frame clones only and misses some. Clonal size and the V and J genes are those of that table, whereas D and trimming came from the DNA. Here the sample spans about 300,000 clones, 86% being singletons. Trimming pared 1 base from V and 3 bases from J, leaving 9 bases between. CDR3 size: 15 residues. From germline, CDR1 is LGHNA and CDR2 YNFKEQ. The V call is TRBV4-2, the J call TRBJ2-2; D might be TRBD1 (5 bases). This TCR derives from a man under 40 who had recovered from COVID-19. Specimen: PBMCs or T cells enriched from blood (not recorded which). The CDR3 DNA sequence: TGTGCCAGCAGCCAAGTAGACAGTGACACCGGGGAGCTGTTTTTT. Protein: CASSQVDSDTGELFF.